Listed here is a single T cell receptor (beta chain). The CDR3 consists of 14 residues. The V gene's germline CDR1 is SGHTA and CDR2 FQGNSA. V gave up 5 bases and J gave up 4 bases, with 14 bases separating them. This record belongs to a study of CD4 T cells in relation to SARS-CoV-2 and coronaviruses. CD4+ T cells from unexposed donors were obtained before the COVID-19 pandemic (2011-2018). Uncultured naive and memory CD4+ T cells supplied DNA for deep TCR-beta sequencing. Generated by immunoSEQ multiplex PCR, the TCRdb table keeps only in-frame clones and is missing some. The data hold about 65,000 clones, with more than 75% observed a single time.

The TCR originated in a human donor in good health. The V and J genes are TRBV7-2 and TRBJ1-2; D unresolved. Material for sequencing was memory CD4+ T cells from PBMCs. The CDR3 sequence: CASSSPGGIYGYTF. The DNA of the CDR3 is TGTGCCAGCAGCAGTCCCGGCGGTATCTATGGCTACACCTTC.